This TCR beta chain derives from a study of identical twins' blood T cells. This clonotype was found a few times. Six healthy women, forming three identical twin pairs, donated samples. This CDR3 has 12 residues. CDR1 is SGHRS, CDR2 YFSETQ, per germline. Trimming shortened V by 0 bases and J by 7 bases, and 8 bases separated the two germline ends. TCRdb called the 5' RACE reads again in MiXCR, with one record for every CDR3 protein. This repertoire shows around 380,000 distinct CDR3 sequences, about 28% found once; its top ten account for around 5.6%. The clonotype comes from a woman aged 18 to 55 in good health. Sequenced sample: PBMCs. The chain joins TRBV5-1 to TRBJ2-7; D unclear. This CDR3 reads CASSLVGMEQYF. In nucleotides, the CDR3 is TGCGCCAGCAGCTTGGTAGGGATGGAGCAGTACTTC.